This T cell receptor beta chain originates from a study of cytomegalovirus exposure and HLA in healthy donors. Study as a whole: Early on, a data release was issued that held roughly 80 million unique TCRs from HLA-typed donors.

The CDR3 totals 15 residues. Germline V CDR1 and CDR2: LNHNV, YYDKDF (reference sequence). V shed 2 bases, J shed 3 bases, and the junction held 3 bases outside the gene matches. Vbeta (60) and Jbeta (13) primers were used in the PCR. Only in-frame clones appear in the TCRdb table, and some are missing; sequencing was by immunoSEQ multiplex PCR. The table records 130,000 to 150,000 clones, roughly 79% of them present only once. This clone was picked up one time. Though nominally healthy at sampling, donors likely had unrecorded immune exposures. The chain carries TRBV15 and TRBJ2-7; TRBD2 aligns across 11 bases. The sequence was collected from a woman aged 55-70 years in good health and CMV-seropositive. The sample taken for sequencing was PBMCs. The CDR3 reads CATSRTTSGNYEQYF. The CDR3 bases are TGTGCCACCAGCAGAACGACTAGCGGGAACTACGAGCAGTACTTC.